Following are 15 T cell receptor beta chains from one sample sequenced in a study of shared clonotypes between healthy human individuals. Only in-frame clones appear in the TCRdb table, and some are missing; sequencing was by immunoSEQ multiplex PCR. The table records under 2,500,000 clones, almost 96% of them present only once. The sequencing sample was made of naive CD4+ T cells sorted from blood. Documented subset: CD45RA+ positively selected. Every receptor here comes from a man aged 18 to 29 in good health.

The CDR3 loop reads CASSATGTGNEKLFF. In DNA form, the CDR3 reads TGTGCCAGCAGCGCCACCGGGACAGGGAATGAAAAACTGTTTTTT. The rearrangement joins TRBV9 to TRBJ1-4; 9 bases agree with TRBD1. There are 15 residues in the CDR3. The germline V gene encodes CDR1 SGDLS and CDR2 YYNGEE. Trimming took 3 bases from V and 5 from J; bases not matched to a gene: 5. Looking up the rest from reference TRBV9 and TRBJ1-4 gives the full variable domain: DSGVTQTPKHLITATGQRVTLRCSPRSGDLSVYWYQQSLDQGLQFLIQYYNGEERAKGNILERFSAQQFPDLHSELNLSSLELGDSALYFCASSATGTGNEKLFFGSGTQLSVL.

V gene TRBV5-1 combines with J gene TRBJ2-5; D may be TRBD2 (6 bases). Germline lookup yields CDR1 SGHRS and CDR2 YFSETQ. This CDR3 has 13 residues. V gave up 4 bases and J gave up 5 bases, with 12 bases separating them. CDR3 sequence reads: CASSIGGLETQYF. The CDR3 DNA sequence: TGCGCCAGCAGCATCGGGGGTCTTGAGACCCAGTACTTC.

The chain combines TRBV9 with TRBJ1-2; D may be TRBD1 (5 bases). Trimming stripped 2 bases from V and 2 bases from J, with 13 bases between. The CDR3 covers 15 residues. Germline assignment: CDR1 SGDLS and CDR2 YYNGEE. The CDR3 DNA sequence: TGTGCCAGCAGCGTGGGACCGACTCCGAACTATGGCTACACCTTC. It translates to CASSVGPTPNYGYTF.

This clone was observed once. The chain carries TRBV9 and TRBJ2-2, with D perhaps TRBD2 (6 bases). The CDR3 extends over 14 amino acids. In germline, CDR1 is SGDLS, CDR2 YYNGEE. V was cut by 3 bases and J by 6 bases, with 12 bases left in between. The chain's CDR3 is CASSAASGAGELFF. The DNA of the CDR3 is TGTGCCAGCAGCGCCGCTTCGGGGGCCGGGGAGCTGTTTTTT.

J is TRBJ2-7 and V is TRBV27; 7 bases are a match to TRBD1. Germline CDR1 and CDR2: MNHEY and SMNVEV (reference sequence). The CDR3 extends over 16 amino acids. The ends lost 6 bases at V and 4 bases at J; junction bases unmatched: 15. The CDR3 region is CASRREWTGLPYEQYF. The CDR3, as DNA: TGTGCCAGCAGGCGCGAATGGACAGGTCTTCCTTACGAGCAGTACTTC.

On this clone itself: The sample carries other DNA sequences with the same CDR3. The chain has TRBV5-4 and TRBJ2-1; D is unresolved. Germline CDR1 reads SGHNT; CDR2 reads YYREEE (reference sequence). The length of the CDR3 is 13 residues. V dropped 4 bases and J dropped 0 bases, with 5 bases sitting between them. The CDR3 protein is CASSPPSYNEQFF. Here the CDR3 DNA reads TGTGCCAGCAGCCCCCCCTCCTACAATGAGCAGTTCTTC. Combining the CDR3 with reference TRBV5-4 and TRBJ2-1 gives the whole variable domain ETGVTQSPTHLIKTRGQQVTLRCSSQSGHNTVSWYQQALGQGPQFIFQYYREEENGRGNFPPRFSGLQFPNYSSELNVNALELDDSALYLCASSPPSYNEQFFGPGTRLTVL.

The V and J genes are TRBV27 and TRBJ2-5; possibly TRBD2 for D (6 bases). V was pared by 8 bases and J by 2 bases, with 18 bases between. Germline-derived CDR1 and CDR2 are MNHEY and SMNVEV (reference sequence). The CDR3 loop spans 15 amino acids. The chain's CDR3 is CASRGGLGRQETQYF. The CDR3 DNA reads TGTGCCAGCCGTGGGGGACTGGGCCGACAAGAGACCCAGTACTTC.

Details on this clone: This same CDR3 is encoded by further DNA sequences in the sample. The rearrangement links TRBV28 to TRBJ2-5; TRBD1 aligns across 11 bases. The CDR3 is 13 amino acids. The J segment lost 7 bases and the V segment lost 6 bases, leaving 4 bases of the junction unmatched. Germline CDR1 and CDR2: MDHEN and SYDVKM. The CDR3 is CASRGQGEGTQYF. CDR3 coding DNA: TGTGCCAGCAGGGGACAGGGGGAGGGGACCCAGTACTTC.

The chain couples TRBV5-5 to TRBJ2-7, with TRBD2 matching 7 bases. The germline V gene encodes CDR1 SGHKS and CDR2 YYEKEE (reference sequence). The CDR3 is 16 amino acids. The V and J ends lost 4 bases and 4 bases, in that order; junction bases with no gene match: 14. Written as DNA, the CDR3 is TGTGCCAGCAGCGCGAGGGGCGGGAGTTCCTTGTACGAGCAGTACTTC. The encoded protein is CASSARGGSSLYEQYF.

The rearrangement joins TRBV19 to TRBJ1-1; TRBD1 matches at 9 bases. CDR3 length: 15 residues. The germline V gene has CDR1 LNHDA and CDR2 SQIVND (reference sequence). Trimming at V came to 5 bases and at J to 2 bases, leaving 6 bases not matched to a gene. The CDR3 reads CASSPGQGTNTEAFF. For the CDR3, the DNA is TGTGCCAGTAGTCCGGGACAGGGAACTAACACTGAAGCTTTCTTT. The full variable domain, with the rest looked up from reference TRBV19 and TRBJ1-1, is DGGITQSPKYLFRKEGQNVTLSCEQNLNHDAMYWYRQDPGQGLRLIYYSQIVNDFQKGDIAEGYSVSREKKESFPLTVTSAQKNPTAFYLCASSPGQGTNTEAFFGQGTRLTVV.

The chain couples TRBV27 to TRBJ1-1; the D gene is possibly TRBD1 (6 bases). The CDR3 sequence is 13 residues long. Deletions cut 0 bases from V and 8 bases from J, with 10 bases between. The V gene's germline CDR1 is MNHEY and CDR2 SMNVEV (reference sequence). CDR3 sequence: CASSLSGALEAFF. The DNA of the CDR3 is TGTGCCAGCAGTTTATCGGGGGCACTGGAAGCTTTCTTT.

Only a few counts were recorded for this clone. Within the sample, other DNA sequences also encode this same CDR3. DNA of the CDR3: TGTGCCAGCAGTTACTCGGGCGGGAACACTGAAGCTTTCTTT. The encoded protein is CASSYSGGNTEAFF. This sequence joins TRBV6-5 and TRBJ1-1; no definite D call. Germline CDR1 and CDR2: MNHEY and SVGAGI. Trimming cost V 0 bases and J 1 base, with 6 bases left between them. This CDR3 is 14 amino acids long.

The V gene is TRBV18, the J gene TRBJ1-1; D is unclear. V was shortened by 1 base and J by 4 bases, with 4 bases between the two germline ends. The germline CDR1 and CDR2 sequences are KGHSH and LQKENI. This CDR3 comprises 12 residues. The CDR3 sequence is CASSPLSTEAFF. DNA of the CDR3: TGTGCCAGCTCACCACTTTCCACTGAAGCTTTCTTT.

This clone appeared a single time. J is TRBJ2-1 and V is TRBV7-2; no definite D call. Germline CDR1 and CDR2: SGHTA and FQGNSA. The CDR3 has 13 residues. Deletions cut 5 bases from V and 5 bases from J, with 10 bases between. This CDR3 reads CASSEGPNNEQFF. The CDR3 DNA reads TGTGCCAGCAGCGAAGGCCCTAACAATGAGCAGTTCTTC.

This sequence joins TRBV30 and TRBJ2-5, with a possible D match to TRBD1 (5 bases). The germline V and J ends were trimmed by 5 bases and 5 bases, with 18 bases remaining between them. CDR3 length: 14 residues. Looked up from germline, CDR1 is GTSNPN and CDR2 is SVGIG (reference sequence). CDR3 DNA sequence: TGTGCCTGGTCCCTTCAGCAGGGTGGCGAGACCCAGTACTTC. This encodes CAWSLQQGGETQYF. Full variable domain (outside the CDR3, taken from reference TRBV30 and TRBJ2-5): SQTIHQWPATLVQPVGSPLSLECTVEGTSNPNLYWYRQAAGRGLQLLFYSVGIGQISSEVPQNLSASRPQDRQFILSSKKLLLSDSGFYLCAWSLQQGGETQYFGPGTRLLVL.